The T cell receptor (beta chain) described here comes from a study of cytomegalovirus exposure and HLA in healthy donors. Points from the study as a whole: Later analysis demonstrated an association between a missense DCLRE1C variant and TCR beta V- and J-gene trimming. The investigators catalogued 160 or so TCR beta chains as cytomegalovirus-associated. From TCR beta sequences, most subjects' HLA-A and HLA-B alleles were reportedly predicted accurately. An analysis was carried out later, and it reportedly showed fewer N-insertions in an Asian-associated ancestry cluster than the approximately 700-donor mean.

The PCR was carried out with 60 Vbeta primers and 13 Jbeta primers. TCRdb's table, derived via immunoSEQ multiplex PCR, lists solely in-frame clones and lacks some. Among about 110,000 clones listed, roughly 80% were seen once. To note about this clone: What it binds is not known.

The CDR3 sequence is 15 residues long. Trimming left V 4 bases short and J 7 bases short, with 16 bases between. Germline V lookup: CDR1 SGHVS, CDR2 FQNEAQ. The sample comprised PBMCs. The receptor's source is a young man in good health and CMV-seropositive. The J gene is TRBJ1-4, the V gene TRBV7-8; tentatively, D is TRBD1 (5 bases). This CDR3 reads CASSWEGRVTEKLFF. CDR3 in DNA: TGTGCCAGCAGCTGGGAGGGGAGGGTGACTGAAAAACTGTTTTTT.